This T cell receptor beta chain derives from a study of T-cell reconstitution after alpha-beta-depleted transplantation in children. Whole-study findings and limits: From surviving recipient T cells and thymic progenitors came the high day-60 TCRbeta diversity observed in some patients. By about two months after transplant, alpha-beta T cells reportedly arose from several hundred graft clones that had expanded.

A library of TCRbeta sequences, prepared with unique molecular identifiers, was generated. TCRdb re-derived calls from the PCR reads in MiXCR, one entry per CDR3 protein. The data show 540,000 or so distinct CDR3 sequences, more than 20% seen once. At least ten counts were recorded for this clonotype. Its antigen is not identified. Trimming took 0 bases from V and 6 from J; bases not matched to a gene: 7. Germline V lookup: CDR1 DFQATT, CDR2 SNEGSKA (reference sequence). This CDR3 comprises 15 residues. The sequencing used PBMCs, mostly from graft donor cells, collected 360 days after TCRalphabeta/CD19-depleted stem cell transplant. The clonotype originates from a boy under three years old who had a stem cell transplant for acute myeloid leukemia, so the T cells may come from the graft donor. The chain combines TRBV20-1 with TRBJ2-1; 8 bases match TRBD1. In DNA, the CDR3 is TGCAGTGCTAGAGATGCTGGACAGGGCGGCAATGAGCAGTTCTTC. It encodes CSARDAGQGGNEQFF.